This T cell receptor (beta chain) was sequenced for a study of T-cell reconstitution after alpha-beta-depleted transplantation in children. This clonotype was counted only a few times. Antigen unknown. Construction of the TCRbeta library involved unique molecular identifiers. TCRdb ran MiXCR on the PCR reads and lists one entry per CDR3 protein. Altogether around 300,000 distinct CDR3 sequences are present, 10% being singletons, with the ten largest covering roughly 7%. Overall study results and limits: In patients about two months after transplant, alpha-beta T cells reportedly arose from several hundred expanded graft clones.

This sequence originates from a boy under two years old with acute myeloid leukemia, due to receive a stem cell transplant. Sequences were derived from PBMCs, sampled before TCRalphabeta/CD19-depleted stem cell transplant.

CDR3 amino acids: CASSRRDRGERNTEAFF. The CDR3 DNA follows: TGTGCCAGCTCACGCCGGGACAGGGGGGAGCGGAACACTGAAGCTTTCTTT. The rearrangement links TRBV18 to TRBJ1-1, with 11 nucleotides matching TRBD1. This CDR3 spans 17 amino acids. Germline V gene data show CDR1 as KGHSH and CDR2 as LQKENI. V lost 4 bases and J lost 1; bases outside the gene matches: 8.